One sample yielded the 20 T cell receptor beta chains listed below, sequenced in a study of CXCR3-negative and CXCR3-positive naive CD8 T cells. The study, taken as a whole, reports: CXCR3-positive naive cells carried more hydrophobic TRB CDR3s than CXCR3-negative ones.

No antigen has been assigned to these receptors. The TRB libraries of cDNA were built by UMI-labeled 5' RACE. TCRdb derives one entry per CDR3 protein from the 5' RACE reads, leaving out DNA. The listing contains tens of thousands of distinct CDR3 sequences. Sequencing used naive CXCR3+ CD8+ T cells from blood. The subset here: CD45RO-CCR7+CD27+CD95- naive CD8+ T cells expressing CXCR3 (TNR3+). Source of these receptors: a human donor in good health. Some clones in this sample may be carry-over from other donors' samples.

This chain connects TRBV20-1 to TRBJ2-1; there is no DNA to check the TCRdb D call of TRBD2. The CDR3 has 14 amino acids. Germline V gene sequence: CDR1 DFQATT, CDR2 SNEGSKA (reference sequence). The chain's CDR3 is CSAYRGGGADEQFF.

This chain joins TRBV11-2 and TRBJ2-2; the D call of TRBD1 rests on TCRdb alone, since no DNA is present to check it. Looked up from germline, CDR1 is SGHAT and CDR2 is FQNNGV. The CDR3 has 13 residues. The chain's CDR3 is CASSSHRAGELFF. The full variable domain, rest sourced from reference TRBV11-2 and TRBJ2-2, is EAGVAQSPRYKIIEKRQSVAFWCNPISGHATLYWYQQILGQGPKLLIQFQNNGVVDDSQLPKDRFSAERLKGVDSTLKIQPAKLEDSAVYLCASSSHRAGELFFGEGSRLTVL.

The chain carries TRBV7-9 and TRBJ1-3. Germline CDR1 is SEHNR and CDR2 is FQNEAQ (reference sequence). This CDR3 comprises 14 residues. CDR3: CASSLEYSGNTIYF. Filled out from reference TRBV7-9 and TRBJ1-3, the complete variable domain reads DTGVSQNPRHKITKRGQNVTFRCDPISEHNRLYWYRQTLGQGPEFLTYFQNEAQLEKSRLLSDRFSAERPKGSFSTLEIQRTEQGDSAMYLCASSLEYSGNTIYFGEGSWLTVV.

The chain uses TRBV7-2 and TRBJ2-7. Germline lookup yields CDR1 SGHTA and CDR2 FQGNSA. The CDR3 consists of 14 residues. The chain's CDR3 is CASSADPSSYEQYF.

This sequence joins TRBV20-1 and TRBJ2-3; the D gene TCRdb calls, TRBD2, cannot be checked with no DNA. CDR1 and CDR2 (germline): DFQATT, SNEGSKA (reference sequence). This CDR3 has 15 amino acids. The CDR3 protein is CSARGALLGPDTQYF.

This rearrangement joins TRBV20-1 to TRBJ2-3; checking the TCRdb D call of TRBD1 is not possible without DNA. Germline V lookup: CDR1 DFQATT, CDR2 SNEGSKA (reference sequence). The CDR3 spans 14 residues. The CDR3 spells CSASGADITDTQYF.

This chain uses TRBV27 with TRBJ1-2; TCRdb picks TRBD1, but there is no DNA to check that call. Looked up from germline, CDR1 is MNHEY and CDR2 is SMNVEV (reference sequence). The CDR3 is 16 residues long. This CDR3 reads CASTHHRGQSNYGYTF.

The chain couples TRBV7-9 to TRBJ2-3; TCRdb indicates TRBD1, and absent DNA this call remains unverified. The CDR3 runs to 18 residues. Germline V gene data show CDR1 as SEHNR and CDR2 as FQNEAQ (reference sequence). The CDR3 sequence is CASSLSPGAGPRTDTQYF. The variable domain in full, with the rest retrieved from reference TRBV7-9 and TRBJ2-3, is DTGVSQNPRHKITKRGQNVTFRCDPISEHNRLYWYRQTLGQGPEFLTYFQNEAQLEKSRLLSDRFSAERPKGSFSTLEIQRTEQGDSAMYLCASSLSPGAGPRTDTQYFGPGTRLTVL.

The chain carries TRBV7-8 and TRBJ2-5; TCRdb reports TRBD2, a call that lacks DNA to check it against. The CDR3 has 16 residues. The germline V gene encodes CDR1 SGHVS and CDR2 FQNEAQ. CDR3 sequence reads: CASSTGLAGVGETQYF. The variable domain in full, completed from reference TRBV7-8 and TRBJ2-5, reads GAGVSQSPRYKVAKRGQDVALRCDPISGHVSLFWYQQALGQGPEFLTYFQNEAQLDKSGLPSDRFFAERPEGSVSTLKIQRTQQEDSAVYLCASSTGLAGVGETQYFGPGTRLLVL.

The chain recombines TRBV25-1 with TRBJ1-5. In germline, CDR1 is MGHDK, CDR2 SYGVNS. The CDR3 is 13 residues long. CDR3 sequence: CASSDIRDQPQHF.

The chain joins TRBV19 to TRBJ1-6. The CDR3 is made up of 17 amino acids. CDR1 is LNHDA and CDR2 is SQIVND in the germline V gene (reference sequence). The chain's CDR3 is CASSIESWSSYNSPLHF. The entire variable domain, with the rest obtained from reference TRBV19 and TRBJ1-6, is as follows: DGGITQSPKYLFRKEGQNVTLSCEQNLNHDAMYWYRQDPGQGLRLIYYSQIVNDFQKGDIAEGYSVSREKKESFPLTVTSAQKNPTAFYLCASSIESWSSYNSPLHFGNGTRLTVT.

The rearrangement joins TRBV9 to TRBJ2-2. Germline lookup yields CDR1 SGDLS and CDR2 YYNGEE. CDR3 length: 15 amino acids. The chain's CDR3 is CASSVASENGGELFF.

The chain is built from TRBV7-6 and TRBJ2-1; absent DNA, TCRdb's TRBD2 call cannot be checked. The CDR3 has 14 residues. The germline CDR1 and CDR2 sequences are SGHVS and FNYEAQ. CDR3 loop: CASSAGRRGDEQFF.

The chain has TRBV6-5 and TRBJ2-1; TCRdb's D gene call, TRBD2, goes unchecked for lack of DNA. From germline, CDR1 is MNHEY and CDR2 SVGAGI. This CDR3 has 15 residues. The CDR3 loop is CASRPRDFSYNEQFF.

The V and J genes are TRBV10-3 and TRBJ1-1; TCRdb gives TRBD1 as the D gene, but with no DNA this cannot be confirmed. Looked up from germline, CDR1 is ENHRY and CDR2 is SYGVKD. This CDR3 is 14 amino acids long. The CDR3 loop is CAISESQGNTEAFF.

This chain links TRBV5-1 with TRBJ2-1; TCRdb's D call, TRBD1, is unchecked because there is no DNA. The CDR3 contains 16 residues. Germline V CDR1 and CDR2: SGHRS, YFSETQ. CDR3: CASSSGQGEPYNEQFF.

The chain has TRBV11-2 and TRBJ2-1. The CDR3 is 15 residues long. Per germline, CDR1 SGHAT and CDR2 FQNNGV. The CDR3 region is CASSLDVGAYNEQFF.

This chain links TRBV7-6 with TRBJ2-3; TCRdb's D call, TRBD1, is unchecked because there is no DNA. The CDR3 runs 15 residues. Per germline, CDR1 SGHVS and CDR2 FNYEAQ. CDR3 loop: CASSRGGGAADTQYF.

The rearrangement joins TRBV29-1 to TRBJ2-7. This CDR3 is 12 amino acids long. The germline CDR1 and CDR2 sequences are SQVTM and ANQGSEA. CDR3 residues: CSVEDRSYEQYF.

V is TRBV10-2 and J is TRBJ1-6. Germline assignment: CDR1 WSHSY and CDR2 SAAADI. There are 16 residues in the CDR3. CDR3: CASSSTGSSYNSPLHF.